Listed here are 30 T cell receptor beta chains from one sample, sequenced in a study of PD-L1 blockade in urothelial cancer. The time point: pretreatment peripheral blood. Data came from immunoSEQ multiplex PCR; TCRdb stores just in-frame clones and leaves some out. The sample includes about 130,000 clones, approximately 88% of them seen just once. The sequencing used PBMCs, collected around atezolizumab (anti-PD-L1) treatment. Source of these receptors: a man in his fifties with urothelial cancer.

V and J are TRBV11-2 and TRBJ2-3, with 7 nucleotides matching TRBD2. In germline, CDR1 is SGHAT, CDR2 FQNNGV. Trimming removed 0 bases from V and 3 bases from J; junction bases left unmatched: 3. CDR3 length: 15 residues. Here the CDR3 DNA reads TGTGCCAGCAGCTTAGACAGCGGGACTACAGATACGCAGTATTTT. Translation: CASSLDSGTTDTQYF. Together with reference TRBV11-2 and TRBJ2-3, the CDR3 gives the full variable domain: EAGVAQSPRYKIIEKRQSVAFWCNPISGHATLYWYQQILGQGPKLLIQFQNNGVVDDSQLPKDRFSAERLKGVDSTLKIQPAKLEDSAVYLCASSLDSGTTDTQYFGPGTRLTVL.

The CDR3 here is CASSRGGTTSADTQYF. DNA for the CDR3: TGTGCCAGCAGCCGGGGAGGAACCACATCGGCAGATACGCAGTATTTT. The chain employs TRBV7-9 and TRBJ2-3, with a weak D call TRBD2 (6 bases). V lost 5 bases to trimming and J lost 4 bases, with 19 bases between them. The CDR3 is made up of 16 amino acids. Per germline, CDR1 SEHNR and CDR2 FQNEAQ (reference sequence).

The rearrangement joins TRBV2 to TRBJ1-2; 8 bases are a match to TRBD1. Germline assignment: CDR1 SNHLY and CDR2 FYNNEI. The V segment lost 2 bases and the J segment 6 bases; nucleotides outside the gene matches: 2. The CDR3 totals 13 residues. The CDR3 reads CASSEQGADGYTF. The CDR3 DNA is TGTGCCAGCAGTGAACAGGGGGCGGATGGCTACACCTTC. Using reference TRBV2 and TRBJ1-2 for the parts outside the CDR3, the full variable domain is EPEVTQTPSHQVTQMGQEVILRCVPISNHLYFYWYRQILGQKVEFLVSFYNNEISEKSEIFDDQFSVERPDGSNFTLKIRSTKLEDSAMYFCASSEQGADGYTFGSGTRLTVV.

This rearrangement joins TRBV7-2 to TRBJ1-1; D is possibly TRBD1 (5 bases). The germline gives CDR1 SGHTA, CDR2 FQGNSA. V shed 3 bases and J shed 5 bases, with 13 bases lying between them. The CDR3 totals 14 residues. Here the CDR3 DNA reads TGTGCCAGCAGCTTTATCAAACAGGTGACTGAAGCTTTCTTT. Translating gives CASSFIKQVTEAFF.

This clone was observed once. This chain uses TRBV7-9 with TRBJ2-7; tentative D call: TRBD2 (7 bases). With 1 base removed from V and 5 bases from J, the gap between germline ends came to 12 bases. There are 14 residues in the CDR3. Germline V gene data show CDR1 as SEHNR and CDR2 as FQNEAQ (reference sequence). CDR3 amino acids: CASSLVGGAHEQYF. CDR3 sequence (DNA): TGTGCCAGCAGCTTAGTGGGGGGGGCTCACGAGCAGTACTTC.

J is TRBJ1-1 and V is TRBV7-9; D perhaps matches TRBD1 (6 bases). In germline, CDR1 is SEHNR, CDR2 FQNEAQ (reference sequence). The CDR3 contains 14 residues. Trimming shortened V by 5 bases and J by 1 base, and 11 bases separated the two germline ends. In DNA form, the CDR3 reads TGTGCCAGCAGCCTTATGGGACAGAACACTGAAGCTTTCTTT. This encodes CASSLMGQNTEAFF.

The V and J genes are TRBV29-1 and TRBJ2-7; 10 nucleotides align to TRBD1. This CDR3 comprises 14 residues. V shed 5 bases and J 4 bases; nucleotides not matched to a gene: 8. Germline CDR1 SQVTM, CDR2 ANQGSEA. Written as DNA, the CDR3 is TGCAGCGTTCGGGAGACAGGGGGCTCGTACGAGCAGTACTTC. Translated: CSVRETGGSYEQYF.

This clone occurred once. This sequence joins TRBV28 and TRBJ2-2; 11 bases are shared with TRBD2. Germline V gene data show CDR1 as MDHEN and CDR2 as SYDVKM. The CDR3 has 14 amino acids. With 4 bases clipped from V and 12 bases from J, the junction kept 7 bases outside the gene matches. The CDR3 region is CASSSPGLAVQLFF. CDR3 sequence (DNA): TGTGCCAGCAGTTCCCCGGGACTAGCGGTTCAGCTGTTTTTT.

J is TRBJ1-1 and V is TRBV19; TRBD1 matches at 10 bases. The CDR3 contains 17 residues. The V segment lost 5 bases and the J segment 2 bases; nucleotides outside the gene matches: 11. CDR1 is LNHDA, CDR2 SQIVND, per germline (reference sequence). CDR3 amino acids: CASSPRTGGLVNTEAFF. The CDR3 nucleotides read TGTGCCAGTAGTCCTCGGACAGGGGGACTCGTAAACACTGAAGCTTTCTTT.

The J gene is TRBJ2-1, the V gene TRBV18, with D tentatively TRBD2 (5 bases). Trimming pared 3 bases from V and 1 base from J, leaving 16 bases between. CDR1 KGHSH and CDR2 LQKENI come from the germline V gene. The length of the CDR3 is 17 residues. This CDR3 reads CASSPLARRQSYNEQFF. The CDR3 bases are TGTGCCAGCTCACCCCTTGCCAGGAGGCAGTCCTACAATGAGCAGTTCTTC.

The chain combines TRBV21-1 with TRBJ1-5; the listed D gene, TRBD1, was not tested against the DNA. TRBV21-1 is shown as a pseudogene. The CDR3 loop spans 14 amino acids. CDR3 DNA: TGTGCCAGCAGACGAGACACTCTTAATCAGCCCCAGCATTTT. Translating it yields CASRRDTLNQPQHF.

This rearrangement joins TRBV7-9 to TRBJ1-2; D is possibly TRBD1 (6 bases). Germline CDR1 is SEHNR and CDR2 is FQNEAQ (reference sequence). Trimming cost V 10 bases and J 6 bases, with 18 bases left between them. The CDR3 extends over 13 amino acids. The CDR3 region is CATFRGGGDGYTF. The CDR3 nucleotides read TGTGCCACCTTCCGAGGGGGGGGCGATGGCTACACCTTC.

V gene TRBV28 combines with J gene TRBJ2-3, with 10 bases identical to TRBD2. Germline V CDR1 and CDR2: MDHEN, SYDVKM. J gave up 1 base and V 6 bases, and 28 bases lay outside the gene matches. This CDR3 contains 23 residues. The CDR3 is CASSSLGVWASGSQGKGTDTQYF. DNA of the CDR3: TGTGCCAGCAGCAGTTTAGGGGTCTGGGCTAGCGGGAGTCAAGGGAAAGGCACAGATACGCAGTATTTT.

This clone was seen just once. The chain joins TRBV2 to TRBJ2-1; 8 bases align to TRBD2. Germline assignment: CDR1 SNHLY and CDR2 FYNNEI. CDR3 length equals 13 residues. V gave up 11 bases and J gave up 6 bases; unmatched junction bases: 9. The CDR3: CAVTPGLGNEQFF. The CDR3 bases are TGTGCCGTGACGCCGGGACTAGGCAATGAGCAGTTCTTC.

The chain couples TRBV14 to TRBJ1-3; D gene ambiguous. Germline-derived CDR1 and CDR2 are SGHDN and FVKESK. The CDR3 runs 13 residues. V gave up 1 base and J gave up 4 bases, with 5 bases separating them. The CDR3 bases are TGTGCCAGCAGCCAAGGTCGGGGAAACACCATATATTTT. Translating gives CASSQGRGNTIYF.

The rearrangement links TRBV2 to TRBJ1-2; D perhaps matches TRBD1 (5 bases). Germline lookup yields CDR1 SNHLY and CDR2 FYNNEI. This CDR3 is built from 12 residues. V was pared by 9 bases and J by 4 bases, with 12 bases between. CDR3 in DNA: TGTGCCAGAGACAGCGCTAGCTATGGCTACACCTTC. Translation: CARDSASYGYTF.

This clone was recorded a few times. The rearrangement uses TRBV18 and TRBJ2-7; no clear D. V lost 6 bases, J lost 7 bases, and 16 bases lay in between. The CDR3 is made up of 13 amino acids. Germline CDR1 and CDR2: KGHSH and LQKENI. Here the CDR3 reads CASSPSRLWEQYF. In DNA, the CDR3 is TGTGCCAGCTCGCCGTCCAGGCTCTGGGAGCAGTACTTC.

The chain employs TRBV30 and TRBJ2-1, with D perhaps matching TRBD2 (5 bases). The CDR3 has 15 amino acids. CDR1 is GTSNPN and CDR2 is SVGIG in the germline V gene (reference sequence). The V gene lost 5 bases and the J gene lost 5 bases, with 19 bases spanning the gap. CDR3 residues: CAWALGQPGNNEQFF. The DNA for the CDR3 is TGTGCCTGGGCGCTAGGTCAGCCCGGGAACAATGAGCAGTTCTTC.

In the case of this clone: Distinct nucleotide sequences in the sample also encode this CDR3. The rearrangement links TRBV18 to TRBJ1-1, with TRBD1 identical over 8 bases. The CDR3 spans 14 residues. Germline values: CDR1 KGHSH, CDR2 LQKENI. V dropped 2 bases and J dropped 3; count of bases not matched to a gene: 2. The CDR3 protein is CASSPLGQDTEAFF. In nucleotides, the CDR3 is TGTGCCAGCTCACCATTGGGACAGGACACTGAAGCTTTCTTT.

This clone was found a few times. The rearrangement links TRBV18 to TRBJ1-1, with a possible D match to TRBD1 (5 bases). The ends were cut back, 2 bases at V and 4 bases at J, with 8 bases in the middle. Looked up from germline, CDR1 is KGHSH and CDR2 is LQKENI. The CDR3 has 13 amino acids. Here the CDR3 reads CASSPSRGTEAFF. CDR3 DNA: TGTGCCAGCTCACCAAGTAGGGGCACTGAAGCTTTCTTT.

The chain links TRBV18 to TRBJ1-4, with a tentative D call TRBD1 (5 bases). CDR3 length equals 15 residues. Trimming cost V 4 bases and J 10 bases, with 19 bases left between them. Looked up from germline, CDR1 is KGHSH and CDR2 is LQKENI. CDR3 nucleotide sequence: TGTGCCAGCTCACTATCCCGGGACTCCGCGCGAAAACTGTTTTTT. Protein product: CASSLSRDSARKLFF.

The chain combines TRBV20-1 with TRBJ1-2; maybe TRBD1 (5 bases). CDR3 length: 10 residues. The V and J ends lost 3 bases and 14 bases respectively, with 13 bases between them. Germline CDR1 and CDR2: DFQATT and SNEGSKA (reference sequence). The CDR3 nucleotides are TGCAGTGCTAGTGGGGCCCTGCGGACCTTC. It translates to CSASGALRTF.

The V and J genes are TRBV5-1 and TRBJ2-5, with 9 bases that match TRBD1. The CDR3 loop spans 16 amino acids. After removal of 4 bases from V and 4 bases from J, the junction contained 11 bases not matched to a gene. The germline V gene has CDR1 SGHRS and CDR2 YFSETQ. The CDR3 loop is CASSKARDRVLETQYF. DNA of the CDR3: TGCGCCAGCAGCAAGGCACGGGACAGGGTTTTAGAGACCCAGTACTTC.

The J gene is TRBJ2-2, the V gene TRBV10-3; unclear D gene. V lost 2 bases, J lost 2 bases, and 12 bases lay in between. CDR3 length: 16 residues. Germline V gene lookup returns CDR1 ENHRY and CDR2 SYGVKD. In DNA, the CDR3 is TGTGCCATCAGTGAGCGGGTGCCAAGAAACACCGGGGAGCTGTTTTTT. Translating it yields CAISERVPRNTGELFF.

The CDR3 DNA reads as TGTGCCAGCAGTGAAGCGCAAAGGGAGGGGTGGAACACCGGGGAGCTGTTTTTT. Its protein product is CASSEAQREGWNTGELFF. The V and J genes are TRBV6-1 and TRBJ2-2; TRBD2 agrees at 7 bases. The V segment lost 0 bases and the J segment 1 base; nucleotides outside the gene matches: 8. Per the germline V gene, CDR1 is MNHNS and CDR2 is SASEGT. The CDR3 length is 18 residues.

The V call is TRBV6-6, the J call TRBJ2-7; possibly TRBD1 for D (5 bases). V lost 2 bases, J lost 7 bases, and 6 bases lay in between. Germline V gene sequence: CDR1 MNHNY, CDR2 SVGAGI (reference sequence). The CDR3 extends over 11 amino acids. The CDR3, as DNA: TGTGCCAGCAGTTACAAGGGGGAGCAGTACTTC. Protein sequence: CASSYKGEQYF.

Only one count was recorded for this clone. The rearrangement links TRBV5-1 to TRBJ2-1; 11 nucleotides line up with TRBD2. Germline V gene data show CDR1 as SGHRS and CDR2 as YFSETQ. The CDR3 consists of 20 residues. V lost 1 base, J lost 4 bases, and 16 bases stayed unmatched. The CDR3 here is CASSLLVGASGRRRYNEQFF. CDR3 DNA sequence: TGCGCCAGCAGCTTGTTGGTCGGGGCTAGCGGGAGGCGGAGGTACAATGAGCAGTTCTTC.

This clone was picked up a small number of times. For the CDR3, the DNA is TGTGCCACCAGCAGGAGACTCACTGGACAGGATAATTCACCCCTCCACTTT. It yields the protein CATSRRLTGQDNSPLHF. This rearrangement joins TRBV15 to TRBJ1-6, with 7 nucleotides matching TRBD1. With V trimmed by 3 bases and J by 5 bases, 10 bases remained unmatched. Germline V CDR1 and CDR2: LNHNV, YYDKDF (reference sequence). The CDR3 is made up of 17 amino acids.

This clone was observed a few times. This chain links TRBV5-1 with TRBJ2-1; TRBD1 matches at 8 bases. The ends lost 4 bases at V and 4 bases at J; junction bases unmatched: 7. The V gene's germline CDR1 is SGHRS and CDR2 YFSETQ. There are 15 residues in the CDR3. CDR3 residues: CASSTGQGKYNEQFF. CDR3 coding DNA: TGCGCCAGCAGCACTGGACAGGGCAAATACAATGAGCAGTTCTTC.

Written as DNA, the CDR3 is TGTGCCAGCAATCCCGGACAGGGGGCGTCGTGGACTGAAGCTTTCTTT. Translation gives CASNPGQGASWTEAFF. The rearrangement links TRBV27 to TRBJ1-1; 11 bases agree with TRBD1. The CDR3 spans 16 residues. V was clipped by 7 bases and J by 5 bases; unmatched bases: 12. The germline CDR1 and CDR2 sequences are MNHEY and SMNVEV (reference sequence).